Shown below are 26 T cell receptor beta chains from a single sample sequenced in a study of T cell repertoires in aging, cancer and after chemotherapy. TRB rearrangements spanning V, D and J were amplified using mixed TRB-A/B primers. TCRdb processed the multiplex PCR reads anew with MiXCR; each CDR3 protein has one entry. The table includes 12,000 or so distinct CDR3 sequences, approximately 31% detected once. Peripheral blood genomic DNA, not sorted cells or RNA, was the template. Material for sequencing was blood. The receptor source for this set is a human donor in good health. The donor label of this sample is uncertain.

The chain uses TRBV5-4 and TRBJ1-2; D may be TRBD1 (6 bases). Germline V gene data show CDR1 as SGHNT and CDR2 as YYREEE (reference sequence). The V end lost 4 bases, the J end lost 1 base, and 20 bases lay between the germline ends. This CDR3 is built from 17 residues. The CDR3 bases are TGTGCCAGCAGCCTGGCGGCAGGGGCGACACTTAACTATGGCTACACCTTC. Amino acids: CASSLAAGATLNYGYTF.

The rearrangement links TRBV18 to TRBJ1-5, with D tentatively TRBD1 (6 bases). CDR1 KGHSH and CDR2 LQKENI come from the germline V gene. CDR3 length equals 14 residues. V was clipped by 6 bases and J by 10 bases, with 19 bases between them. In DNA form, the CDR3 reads TGTGCCAGCTCCCCCTCTGGGGGCCCTACCCCCCAGCATTTT. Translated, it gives CASSPSGGPTPQHF.

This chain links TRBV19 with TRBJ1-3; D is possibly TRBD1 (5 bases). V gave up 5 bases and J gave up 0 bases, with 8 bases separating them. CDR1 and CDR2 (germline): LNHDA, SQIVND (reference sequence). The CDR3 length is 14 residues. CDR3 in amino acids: CASSPGTSGNTIYF. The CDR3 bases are TGTGCCAGTAGTCCCGGGACCTCTGGAAACACCATATATTTT.

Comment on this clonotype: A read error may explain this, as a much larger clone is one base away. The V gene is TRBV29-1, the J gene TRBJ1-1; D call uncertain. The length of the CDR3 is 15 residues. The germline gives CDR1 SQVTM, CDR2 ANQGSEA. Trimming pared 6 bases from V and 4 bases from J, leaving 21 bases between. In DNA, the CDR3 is TGCAGCGTCCTCCCCTGGGCCGGGCAGTGCACTGAAGCTTTCTTT. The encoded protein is CSVLPWAGQCTEAFF. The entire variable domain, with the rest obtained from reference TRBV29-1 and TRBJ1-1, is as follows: SAVISQKPSRDICQRGTSLTIQCQVDSQVTMMFWYRQQPGQSLTLIATANQGSEATYESGFVIDKFPISRPNLTFSTLTVSNMSPEDSSIYLCSVLPWAGQCTEAFFGQGTRLTVV.

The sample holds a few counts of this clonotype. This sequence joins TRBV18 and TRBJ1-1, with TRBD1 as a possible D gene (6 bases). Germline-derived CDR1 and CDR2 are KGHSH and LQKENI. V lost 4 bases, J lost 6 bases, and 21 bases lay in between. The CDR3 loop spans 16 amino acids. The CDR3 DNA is TGTGCCAGCTCACTGCCCCGGTCAGGGGCTCGGGCTGAAGCTTTCTTT. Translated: CASSLPRSGARAEAFF.

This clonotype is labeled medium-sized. In nucleotides, the CDR3 is TGTGCCAGCAGTTACTCCCAAGAGACCCAGTACTTC. Its translation is CASSYSQETQYF. The genes are TRBV6-5 and TRBJ2-5; no clear D. The CDR3 sequence is 12 residues long. Deletions cut 0 bases from V and 1 base from J, with 0 bases between. CDR1 and CDR2 (germline): MNHEY, SVGAGI.

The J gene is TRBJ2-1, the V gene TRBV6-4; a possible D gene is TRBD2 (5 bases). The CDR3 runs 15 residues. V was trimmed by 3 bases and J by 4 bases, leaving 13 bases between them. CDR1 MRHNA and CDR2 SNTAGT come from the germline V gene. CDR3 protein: CASSEASRPYNEQFF. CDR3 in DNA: TGTGCCAGCAGTGAGGCTAGCAGACCTTACAATGAGCAGTTCTTC.

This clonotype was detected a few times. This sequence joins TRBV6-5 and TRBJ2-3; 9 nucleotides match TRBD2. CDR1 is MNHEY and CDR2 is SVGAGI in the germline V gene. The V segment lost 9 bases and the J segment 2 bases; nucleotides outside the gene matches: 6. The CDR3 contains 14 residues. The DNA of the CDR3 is TGTGCCAGGTTAGCGGGGGCTGACACAGATACGCAGTATTTT. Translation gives CARLAGADTDTQYF.

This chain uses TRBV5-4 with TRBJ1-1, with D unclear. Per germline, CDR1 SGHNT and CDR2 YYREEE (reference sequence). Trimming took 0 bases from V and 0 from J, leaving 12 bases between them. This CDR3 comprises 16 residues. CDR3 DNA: TGTGCCAGCAGCTTGGCCGGGAGGCTCATGAACACTGAAGCTTTCTTT. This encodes CASSLAGRLMNTEAFF.

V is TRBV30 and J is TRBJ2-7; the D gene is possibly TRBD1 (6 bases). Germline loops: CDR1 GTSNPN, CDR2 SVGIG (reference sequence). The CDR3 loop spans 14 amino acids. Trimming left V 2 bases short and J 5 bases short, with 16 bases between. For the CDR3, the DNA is TGTGCCTGGAGTCCCAGACTACAGGGAGACGAGCAGTACTTC. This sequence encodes CAWSPRLQGDEQYF.

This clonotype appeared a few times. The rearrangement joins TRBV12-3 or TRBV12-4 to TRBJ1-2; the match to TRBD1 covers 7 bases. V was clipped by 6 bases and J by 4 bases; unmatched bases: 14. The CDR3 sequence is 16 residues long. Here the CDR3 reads CASSHTTGAIAYGYTF. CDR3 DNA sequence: TGTGCCAGCAGCCATACTACAGGGGCCATAGCCTATGGCTACACCTTC.

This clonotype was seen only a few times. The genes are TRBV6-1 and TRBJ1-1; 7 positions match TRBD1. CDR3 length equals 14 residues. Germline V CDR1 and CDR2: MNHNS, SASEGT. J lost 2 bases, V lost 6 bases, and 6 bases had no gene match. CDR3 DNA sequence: TGTGCCAGCAGGGCGGGGACAGTCAACACTGAAGCTTTCTTT. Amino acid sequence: CASRAGTVNTEAFF.

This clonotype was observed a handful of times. This CDR3 reads CASSLNRANGYTF. The CDR3 region has the DNA TGTGCCAGCAGCTTGAACAGGGCGAATGGCTACACCTTC. The chain links TRBV11-2 to TRBJ1-2; D is possibly TRBD1 (6 bases). CDR3 length: 13 amino acids. The germline CDR1 and CDR2 sequences are SGHAT and FQNNGV. V lost 3 bases and J lost 6, with 11 bases in between. Supplemented by reference TRBV11-2 and TRBJ1-2, the full variable domain reads EAGVAQSPRYKIIEKRQSVAFWCNPISGHATLYWYQQILGQGPKLLIQFQNNGVVDDSQLPKDRFSAERLKGVDSTLKIQPAKLEDSAVYLCASSLNRANGYTFGSGTRLTVV.

The CDR3 loop is CASRPAGGQTNTGELFF. CDR3 bases: TGTGCCAGCAGACCAGCGGGGGGCCAAACGAACACCGGGGAGCTGTTTTTT. The chain uses TRBV6-2 or TRBV6-3 and TRBJ2-2; 9 nucleotides align to TRBD2. The V segment lost 6 bases and the J segment 0 bases; nucleotides outside the gene matches: 8. The CDR3 extends over 17 amino acids. CDR1 is MNHEY and CDR2 is SVGEGT in the germline V gene.

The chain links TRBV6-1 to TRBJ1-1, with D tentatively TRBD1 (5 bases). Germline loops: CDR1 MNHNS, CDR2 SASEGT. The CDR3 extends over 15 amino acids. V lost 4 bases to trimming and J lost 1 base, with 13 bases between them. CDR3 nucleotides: TGTGCCAGCAGTGCGGCAGGGTTTGGGAACACTGAAGCTTTCTTT. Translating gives CASSAAGFGNTEAFF.

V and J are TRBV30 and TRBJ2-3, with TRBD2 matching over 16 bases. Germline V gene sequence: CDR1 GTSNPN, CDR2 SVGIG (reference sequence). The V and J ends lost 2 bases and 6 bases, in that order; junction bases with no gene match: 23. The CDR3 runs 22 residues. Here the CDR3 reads CAWSREGDPGLAGGLLSDTQYF. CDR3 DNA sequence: TGTGCCTGGAGTAGGGAGGGTGACCCGGGACTAGCGGGGGGGCTTCTGAGCGATACGCAGTATTTT.

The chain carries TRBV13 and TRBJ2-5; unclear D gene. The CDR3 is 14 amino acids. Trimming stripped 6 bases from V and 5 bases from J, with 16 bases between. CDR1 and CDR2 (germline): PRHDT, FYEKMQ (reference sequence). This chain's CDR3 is CASSDFGIGETQYF. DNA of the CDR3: TGTGCCAGCAGTGATTTTGGAATCGGGGAGACCCAGTACTTC.

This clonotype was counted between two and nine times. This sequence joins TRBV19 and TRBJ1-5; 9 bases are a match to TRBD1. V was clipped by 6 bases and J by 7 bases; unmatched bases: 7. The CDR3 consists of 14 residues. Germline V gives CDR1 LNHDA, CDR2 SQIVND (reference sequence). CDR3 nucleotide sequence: TGTGCCAGTAGCGGGACAGGGAGGAGGCAGCCCCAGCATTTT. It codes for CASSGTGRRQPQHF.

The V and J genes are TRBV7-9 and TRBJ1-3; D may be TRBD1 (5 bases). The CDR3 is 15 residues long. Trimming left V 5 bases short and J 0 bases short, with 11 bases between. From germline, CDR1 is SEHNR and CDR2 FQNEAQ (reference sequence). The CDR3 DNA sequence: TGTGCCAGCAGCCCCAGGGAGGCCTCTGGAAACACCATATATTTT. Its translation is CASSPREASGNTIYF.

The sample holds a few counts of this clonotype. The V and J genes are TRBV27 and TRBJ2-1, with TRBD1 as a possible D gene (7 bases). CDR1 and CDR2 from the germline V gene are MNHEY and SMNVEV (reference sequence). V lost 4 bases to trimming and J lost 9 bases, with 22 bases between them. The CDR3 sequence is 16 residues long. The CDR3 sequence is CASSWEGGGSRGEQFF. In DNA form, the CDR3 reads TGTGCCAGCAGTTGGGAAGGAGGGGGCTCCCGAGGTGAGCAGTTCTTC.

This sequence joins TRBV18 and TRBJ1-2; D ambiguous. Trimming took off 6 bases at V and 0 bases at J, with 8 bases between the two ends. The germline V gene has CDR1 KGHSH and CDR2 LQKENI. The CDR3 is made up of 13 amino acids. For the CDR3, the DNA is TGTGCCAGCTCGCCCGACGCTAACTATGGCTACACCTTC. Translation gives CASSPDANYGYTF. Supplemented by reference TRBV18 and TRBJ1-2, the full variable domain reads NAGVMQNPRHLVRRRGQEARLRCSPMKGHSHVYWYRQLPEEGLKFMVYLQKENIIDESGMPKERFSAEFPKEGPSILRIQQVVRGDSAAYFCASSPDANYGYTFGSGTRLTVV.

This CDR3 reads CASSFGVSVVSETQYF. The DNA of the CDR3 is TGTGCCAGCAGTTTCGGGGTCTCTGTAGTATCGGAGACCCAGTACTTC. The chain employs TRBV12-3 or TRBV12-4 and TRBJ2-5, with TRBD2 as a possible D gene (5 bases). The V gene lost 3 bases and the J gene lost 5 bases, with 19 bases spanning the gap. The CDR3 consists of 16 residues.

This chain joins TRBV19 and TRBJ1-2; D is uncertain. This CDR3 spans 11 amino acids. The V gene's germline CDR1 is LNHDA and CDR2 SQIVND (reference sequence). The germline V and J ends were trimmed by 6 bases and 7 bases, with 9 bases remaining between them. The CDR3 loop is CASSSLGGYTF. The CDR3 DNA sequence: TGTGCCAGTAGCTCCCTGGGTGGCTACACCTTC.

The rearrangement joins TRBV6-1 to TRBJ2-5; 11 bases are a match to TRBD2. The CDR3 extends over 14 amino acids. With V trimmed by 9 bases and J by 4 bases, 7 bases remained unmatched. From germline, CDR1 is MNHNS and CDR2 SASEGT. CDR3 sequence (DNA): TGTGCCAGTGAAATAGCGGGGGGGAGAGAGACCCAGTACTTC. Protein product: CASEIAGGRETQYF.

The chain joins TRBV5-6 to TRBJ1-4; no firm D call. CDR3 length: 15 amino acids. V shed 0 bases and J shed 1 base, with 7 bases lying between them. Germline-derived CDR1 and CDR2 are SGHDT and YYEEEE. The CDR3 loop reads CASSLGGRTNEKLFF. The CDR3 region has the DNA TGTGCCAGCAGCTTGGGAGGGAGAACTAATGAAAAACTGTTTTTT.

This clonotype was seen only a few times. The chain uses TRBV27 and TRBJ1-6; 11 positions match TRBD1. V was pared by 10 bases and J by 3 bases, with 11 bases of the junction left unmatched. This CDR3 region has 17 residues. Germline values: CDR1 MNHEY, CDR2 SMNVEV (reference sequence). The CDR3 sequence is CATSSGQGAVYNSPLHF. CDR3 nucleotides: TGTGCCACCTCCTCTGGACAGGGGGCCGTCTATAATTCACCCCTCCACTTT.